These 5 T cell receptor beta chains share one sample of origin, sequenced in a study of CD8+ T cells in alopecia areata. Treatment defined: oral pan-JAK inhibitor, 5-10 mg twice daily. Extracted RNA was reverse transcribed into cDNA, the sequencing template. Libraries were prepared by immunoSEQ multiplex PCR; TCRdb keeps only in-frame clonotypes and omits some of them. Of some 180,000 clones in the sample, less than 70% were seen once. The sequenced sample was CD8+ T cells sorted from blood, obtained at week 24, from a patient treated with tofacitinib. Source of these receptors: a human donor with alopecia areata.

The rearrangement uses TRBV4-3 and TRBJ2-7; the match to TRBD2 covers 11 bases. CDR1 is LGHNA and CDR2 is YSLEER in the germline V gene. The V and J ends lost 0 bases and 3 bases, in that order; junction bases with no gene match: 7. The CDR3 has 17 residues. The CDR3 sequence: CASSQDGSLAGDYEQYF. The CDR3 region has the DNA TGCGCCAGCAGCCAAGATGGTTCACTAGCGGGGGACTACGAGCAGTACTTC.

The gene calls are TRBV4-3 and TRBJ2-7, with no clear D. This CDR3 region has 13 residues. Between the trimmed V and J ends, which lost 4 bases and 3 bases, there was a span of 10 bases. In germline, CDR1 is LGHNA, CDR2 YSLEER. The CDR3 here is CASSLTTDYEQYF. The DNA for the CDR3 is TGCGCCAGCAGCCTCACGACGGACTACGAGCAGTACTTC.

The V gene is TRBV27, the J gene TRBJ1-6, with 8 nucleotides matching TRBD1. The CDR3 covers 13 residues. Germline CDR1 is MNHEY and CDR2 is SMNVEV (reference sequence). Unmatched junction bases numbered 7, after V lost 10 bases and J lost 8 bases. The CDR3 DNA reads TGTGCCACTCGGACAGGGCGCGATTCACCCCTCCACTTT. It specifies CATRTGRDSPLHF.

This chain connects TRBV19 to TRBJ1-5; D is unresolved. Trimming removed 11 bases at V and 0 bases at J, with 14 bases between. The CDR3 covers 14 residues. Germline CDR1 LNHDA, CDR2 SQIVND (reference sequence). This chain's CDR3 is CAVEEFYSNQPQHF. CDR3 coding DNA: TGTGCCGTGGAGGAGTTCTATAGCAATCAGCCCCAGCATTTT.

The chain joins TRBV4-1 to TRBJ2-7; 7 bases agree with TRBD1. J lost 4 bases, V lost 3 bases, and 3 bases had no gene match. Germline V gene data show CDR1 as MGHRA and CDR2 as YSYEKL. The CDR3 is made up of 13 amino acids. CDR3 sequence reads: CASSHTRGYEQYF. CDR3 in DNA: TGCGCCAGCAGCCATACCAGGGGGTACGAGCAGTACTTC.